The 20 T cell receptor beta chains in this list originate from one sample, sequenced in a study of T cell responses to AZD1222 COVID-19 vaccine. Libraries were prepared by immunoSEQ multiplex PCR; TCRdb keeps only in-frame clonotypes and omits some of them. The sample yields about 140,000 clones, roughly 93% seen once. The material sequenced was peripheral blood, taken on day 0 of MenACWY control vaccination. The origin of the receptors is an adult in good health.

The chain has TRBV6-5 and TRBJ2-1; unclear D gene. The CDR3 contains 13 residues. The germline CDR1 and CDR2 sequences are MNHEY and SVGAGI. Trimming shortened V by 5 bases and J by 4 bases, and 9 bases separated the two germline ends. The DNA for the CDR3 is TGTGCCAGCAGTCTAAGCTATTACAATGAGCAGTTCTTC. Its protein product is CASSLSYYNEQFF.

The V gene is TRBV28, the J gene TRBJ2-7; 7 nucleotides align to TRBD2. The CDR3 loop spans 14 amino acids. V lost 4 bases to trimming and J lost 2 bases; unmatched junction nucleotides: 5. CDR1 and CDR2 from the germline V gene are MDHEN and SYDVKM. This CDR3 is CASSSYSGTYEQYF. For the CDR3, the DNA is TGTGCCAGCAGTTCATACAGCGGGACCTACGAGCAGTACTTC.

This chain links TRBV5-1 with TRBJ1-3; D is uncertain. V dropped 4 bases and J dropped 0 bases, with 11 bases sitting between them. Germline-derived CDR1 and CDR2 are SGHRS and YFSETQ. This CDR3 contains 15 residues. The CDR3 loop reads CASSPDGGSGNTIYF. CDR3 DNA sequence: TGCGCCAGCAGCCCGGACGGAGGCTCTGGAAACACCATATATTTT.

This chain uses TRBV6-2 or TRBV6-3 with TRBJ2-3; D may be TRBD1 (6 bases). The germline V gene has CDR1 MNHEY and CDR2 SVGEGT. V was trimmed by 2 bases and J by 6 bases, leaving 21 bases between them. The CDR3 is made up of 17 amino acids. In nucleotides, the CDR3 is TGTGCCAGCAGTTACGTCCCGGACGCAGGGGTGAGGGATACGCAGTATTTT. Protein sequence: CASSYVPDAGVRDTQYF.

This chain uses TRBV3-1 (or the pseudogene TRBV3-2) with TRBJ1-2; possibly TRBD1 for D (5 bases). The CDR3 has 13 residues. Germline V gives CDR1 LGHDT, CDR2 YNNKEL (reference sequence). V was pared by 0 bases and J by 8 bases, with 10 bases between. The CDR3 bases are TGTGCCAGCAGCCAAGATCGGAGGGGCGGCTACACCTTC. This sequence encodes CASSQDRRGGYTF.

The chain carries TRBV3-1 (or the pseudogene TRBV3-2) and TRBJ2-7; 13 nucleotides match TRBD2. The CDR3 totals 14 residues. In germline, CDR1 is LGHDT, CDR2 YNNKEL (reference sequence). Losses at the gene ends were 6 bases for V and 2 bases for J; bases not matched to a gene: 1. In nucleotides, the CDR3 is TGTGCCAGCAGTACTAGCGGGAGGGCCTACGAGCAGTACTTC. Its translation is CASSTSGRAYEQYF.

The genes are TRBV2 and TRBJ1-2, with 8 bases lining up with TRBD1. With V trimmed by 6 bases and J by 7 bases, 4 bases remained unmatched. The CDR3 contains 12 residues. Germline V CDR1 and CDR2: SNHLY, FYNNEI. CDR3 DNA: TGTGCCAGCAGAGCAGGGGGCCCTGGCTACACCTTC. It is translated as CASRAGGPGYTF.

The chain uses TRBV7-8 and TRBJ1-5, with D unclear. Germline assignment: CDR1 SGHVS and CDR2 FQNEAQ. V lost 1 base and J lost 6, with 7 bases in between. The length of the CDR3 is 13 residues. CDR3 loop: CASSLGVFQPQHF. In DNA, the CDR3 is TGTGCCAGCAGCTTAGGGGTTTTTCAGCCCCAGCATTTT. Full variable domain (missing parts from reference TRBV7-8 and TRBJ1-5): GAGVSQSPRYKVAKRGQDVALRCDPISGHVSLFWYQQALGQGPEFLTYFQNEAQLDKSGLPSDRFFAERPEGSVSTLKIQRTQQEDSAVYLCASSLGVFQPQHFGDGTRLSIL.

The rearrangement joins TRBV28 to TRBJ2-5; D remains ambiguous. V lost 5 bases and J lost 3, with 10 bases in between. CDR3 length: 13 amino acids. From germline, CDR1 is MDHEN and CDR2 SYDVKM. CDR3 amino acids: CASSIAYKETQYF. DNA for the CDR3: TGTGCCAGCAGTATAGCATACAAAGAGACCCAGTACTTC.

The J gene is TRBJ1-6, the V gene TRBV2; D unresolved. The V end lost 4 bases, the J end lost 8 bases, and 12 bases lay between the germline ends. This CDR3 is 14 amino acids long. Per the germline V gene, CDR1 is SNHLY and CDR2 is FYNNEI. CDR3 sequence reads: CASSVIRQDSPLHF. The CDR3, as DNA: TGTGCCAGCAGTGTTATTCGGCAGGATTCACCCCTCCACTTT.

V is TRBV5-1 and J is TRBJ2-4; D gene ambiguous. The CDR3 sequence is 16 residues long. Germline V gene lookup returns CDR1 SGHRS and CDR2 YFSETQ. V shed 0 bases and J shed 0 bases, with 10 bases lying between them. The CDR3: CASSLGHGLAKNIQYF. The CDR3, as DNA: TGCGCCAGCAGCTTGGGGCACGGATTAGCCAAAAACATTCAGTACTTC.

The chain couples TRBV5-1 to TRBJ2-1; 7 positions agree with TRBD2. The CDR3 runs to 17 residues. Germline V CDR1 and CDR2: SGHRS, YFSETQ. The V gene end was trimmed by 2 bases and the J gene end by 9 bases; junction bases not matched to a gene: 17. DNA for the CDR3: TGCGCCAGCAGCTTTGGTGGGAGGGCCGATTTGGAAGGTGAGCAGTTCTTC. Encoded protein: CASSFGGRADLEGEQFF.

This clone was counted a single time. The J gene is TRBJ2-7, the V gene TRBV7-9, with D possibly being TRBD2 (6 bases). Per the germline V gene, CDR1 is SEHNR and CDR2 is FQNEAQ (reference sequence). The CDR3 extends over 15 amino acids. The V end lost 5 bases, the J end lost 6 bases, and 20 bases lay between the germline ends. The CDR3 DNA follows: TGTGCCAGCAGCCCCCCGGGGGACCGCCTCGGCGAGCAGTACTTC. Its translation is CASSPPGDRLGEQYF.

The chain employs TRBV28 and TRBJ1-2; TRBD1 aligns across 8 bases. Trimming removed 1 base from V and 7 bases from J; junction bases left unmatched: 8. The CDR3 consists of 15 residues. Germline CDR1 reads MDHEN; CDR2 reads SYDVKM. The CDR3 protein is CASSLLAVRGPGYTF. In DNA, the CDR3 is TGTGCCAGCAGTTTATTGGCCGTCAGGGGGCCTGGCTACACCTTC.

The chain is built from TRBV11-2 and TRBJ1-3, with 9 bases identical to TRBD1. Germline assignment: CDR1 SGHAT and CDR2 FQNNGV. Trimming removed 5 bases from V and 4 bases from J; junction bases left unmatched: 6. There are 15 residues in the CDR3. CDR3 sequence (DNA): TGTGCCAGCAGCACGCACAGGGGGCAAGGAAACACCATATATTTT. Translating it yields CASSTHRGQGNTIYF.

This clone has more than one count but fewer than ten. The V and J genes are TRBV5-6 and TRBJ2-7, with a weak D call TRBD1 (5 bases). CDR1 is SGHDT and CDR2 is YYEEEE in the germline V gene. The V and J ends lost 0 bases and 4 bases respectively, with 14 bases between them. The CDR3 is made up of 15 amino acids. CDR3 sequence (DNA): TGTGCCAGCAGCTTGGGTGGTGGGGCCGCGTACGAGCAGTACTTC. This sequence encodes CASSLGGGAAYEQYF.

V and J are TRBV19 and TRBJ2-3; D gene unclear. This CDR3 contains 16 residues. With 5 bases removed from V and 0 bases from J, the gap between germline ends came to 15 bases. CDR1 and CDR2 (germline): LNHDA, SQIVND (reference sequence). The CDR3 spells CASSSIDRASTDTQYF. CDR3 nucleotide sequence: TGTGCCAGTAGTTCGATCGACCGAGCTAGCACAGATACGCAGTATTTT.

V gene TRBV5-4 combines with J gene TRBJ2-5, with 8 nucleotides matching TRBD2. This CDR3 contains 16 residues. The V and J ends lost 2 bases and 4 bases, in that order; junction bases with no gene match: 10. CDR1 and CDR2 (germline): SGHNT, YYREEE (reference sequence). The CDR3 DNA reads as TGTGCCAGCAGCTTCGACCTTAGCGGGGTTCGAGAGACCCAGTACTTC. The encoded protein is CASSFDLSGVRETQYF.

The rearrangement links TRBV7-9 to TRBJ2-1; TRBD2 is a possible D gene (5 bases). The CDR3 has 20 residues. The germline V and J ends were trimmed by 5 bases and 5 bases, with 31 bases remaining between them. In germline, CDR1 is SEHNR, CDR2 FQNEAQ (reference sequence). Written as DNA, the CDR3 is TGTGCCAGCAGCACCCGAGGGTCTGCGGGCAACTCCTTAGGGAACAATGAGCAGTTCTTC. Its translation: CASSTRGSAGNSLGNNEQFF.

This chain links TRBV9 with TRBJ2-1; 12 bases fit TRBD1. The V gene's germline CDR1 is SGDLS and CDR2 YYNGEE. CDR3 size: 16 residues. The V segment lost 4 bases and the J segment 7 bases; nucleotides outside the gene matches: 9. CDR3 sequence (DNA): TGTGCCAGCAGCCCCTGGGACAGGGGGCGCGGGAATGAGCAGTTCTTC. Amino acid sequence: CASSPWDRGRGNEQFF.